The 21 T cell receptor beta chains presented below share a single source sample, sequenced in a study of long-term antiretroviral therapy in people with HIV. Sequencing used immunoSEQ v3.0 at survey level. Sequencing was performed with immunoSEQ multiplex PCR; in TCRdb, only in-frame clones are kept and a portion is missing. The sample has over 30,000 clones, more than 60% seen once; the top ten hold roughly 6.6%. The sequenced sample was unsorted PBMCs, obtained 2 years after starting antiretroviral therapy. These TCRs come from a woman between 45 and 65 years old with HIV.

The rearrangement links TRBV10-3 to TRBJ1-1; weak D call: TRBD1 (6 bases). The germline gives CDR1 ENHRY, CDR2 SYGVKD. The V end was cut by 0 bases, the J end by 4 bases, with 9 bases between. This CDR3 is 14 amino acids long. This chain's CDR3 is CAISESLGATEAFF. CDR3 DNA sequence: TGTGCCATCAGTGAGTCGTTGGGGGCCACTGAAGCTTTCTTT.

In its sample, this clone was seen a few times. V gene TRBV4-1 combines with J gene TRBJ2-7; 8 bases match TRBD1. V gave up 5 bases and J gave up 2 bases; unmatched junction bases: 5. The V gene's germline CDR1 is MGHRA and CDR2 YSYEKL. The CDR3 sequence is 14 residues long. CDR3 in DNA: TGCGCCAGCAGCGGTGACAGGGGCCCCTACGAGCAGTACTTC. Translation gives CASSGDRGPYEQYF.

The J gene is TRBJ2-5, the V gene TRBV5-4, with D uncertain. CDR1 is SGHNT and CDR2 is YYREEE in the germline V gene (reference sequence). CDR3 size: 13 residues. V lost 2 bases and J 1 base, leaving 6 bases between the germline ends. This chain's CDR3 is CASSLQLQETQYF. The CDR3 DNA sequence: TGTGCCAGCAGCTTACAACTCCAAGAGACCCAGTACTTC.

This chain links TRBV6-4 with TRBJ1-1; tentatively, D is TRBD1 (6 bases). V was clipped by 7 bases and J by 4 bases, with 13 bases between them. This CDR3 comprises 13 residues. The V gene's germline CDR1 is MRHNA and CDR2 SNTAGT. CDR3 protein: CASNKQGSTEAFF. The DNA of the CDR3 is TGTGCCAGCAACAAACAGGGAAGCACTGAAGCTTTCTTT.

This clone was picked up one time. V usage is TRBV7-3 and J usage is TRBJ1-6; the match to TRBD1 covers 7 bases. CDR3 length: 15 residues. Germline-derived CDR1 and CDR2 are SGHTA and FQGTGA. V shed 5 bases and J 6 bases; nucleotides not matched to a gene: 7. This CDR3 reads CASSRGQPSNSPLHF. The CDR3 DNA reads TGTGCCAGCAGCCGGGGACAGCCTTCTAATTCACCCCTCCACTTT.

DNA of the CDR3: TGCGCCAGCAGCTTGGCCGGATCAGCTACCACTGAAGCTTTCTTT. It is translated as CASSLAGSATTEAFF. The chain uses TRBV5-1 and TRBJ1-1, with no clear D. CDR1 and CDR2 (germline): SGHRS, YFSETQ. This CDR3 spans 15 amino acids. The V gene lost 0 bases and the J gene lost 4 bases, with 13 bases spanning the gap.

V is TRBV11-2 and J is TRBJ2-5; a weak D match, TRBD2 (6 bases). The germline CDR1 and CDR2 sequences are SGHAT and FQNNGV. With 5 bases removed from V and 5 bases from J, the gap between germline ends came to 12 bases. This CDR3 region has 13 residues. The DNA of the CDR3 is TGTGCCAGCAGCGCACTAGCATTGGAGACCCAGTACTTC. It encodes CASSALALETQYF.

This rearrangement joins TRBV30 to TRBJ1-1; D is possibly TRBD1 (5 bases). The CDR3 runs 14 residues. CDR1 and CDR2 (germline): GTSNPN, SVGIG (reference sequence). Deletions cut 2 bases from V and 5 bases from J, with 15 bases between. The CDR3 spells CAWSRRGGKTEAFF. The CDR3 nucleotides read TGTGCCTGGAGTAGGCGGGGGGGAAAGACTGAAGCTTTCTTT.

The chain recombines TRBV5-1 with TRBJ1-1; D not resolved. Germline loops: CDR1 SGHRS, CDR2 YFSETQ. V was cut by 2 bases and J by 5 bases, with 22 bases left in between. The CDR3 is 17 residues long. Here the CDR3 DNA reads TGCGCCAGCAGCTTAATACGAGGAGGAAGTGGCGGGACTGAAGCTTTCTTT. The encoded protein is CASSLIRGGSGGTEAFF.

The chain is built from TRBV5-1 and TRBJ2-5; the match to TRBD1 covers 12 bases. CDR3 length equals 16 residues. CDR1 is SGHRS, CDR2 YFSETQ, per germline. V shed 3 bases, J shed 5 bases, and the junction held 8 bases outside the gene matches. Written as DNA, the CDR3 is TGCGCCAGCAGCTCCGCCGGGACAGGGGGCGCGGAGACCCAGTACTTC. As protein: CASSSAGTGGAETQYF.

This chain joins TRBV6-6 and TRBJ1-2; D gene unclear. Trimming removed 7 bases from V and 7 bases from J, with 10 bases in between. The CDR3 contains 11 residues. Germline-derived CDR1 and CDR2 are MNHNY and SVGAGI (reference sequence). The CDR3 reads CASTWGGGYTF. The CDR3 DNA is TGTGCCAGCACTTGGGGTGGTGGCTACACCTTC.

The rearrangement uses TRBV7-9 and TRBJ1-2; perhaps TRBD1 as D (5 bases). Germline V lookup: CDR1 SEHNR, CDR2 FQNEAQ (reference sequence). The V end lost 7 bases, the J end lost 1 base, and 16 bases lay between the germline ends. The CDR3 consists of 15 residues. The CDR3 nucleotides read TGTGCCAGCACCCCTGGCGGGGGGTTTAACTATGGCTACACCTTC. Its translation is CASTPGGGFNYGYTF.

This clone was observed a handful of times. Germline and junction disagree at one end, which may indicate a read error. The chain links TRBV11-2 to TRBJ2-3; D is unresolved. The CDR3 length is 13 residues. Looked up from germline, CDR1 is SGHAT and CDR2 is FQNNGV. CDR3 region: CASSYVRTDTQYF. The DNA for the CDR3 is TGTGCCAGCAGCTACGTCCGCACGGATACGCAGTATTTT.

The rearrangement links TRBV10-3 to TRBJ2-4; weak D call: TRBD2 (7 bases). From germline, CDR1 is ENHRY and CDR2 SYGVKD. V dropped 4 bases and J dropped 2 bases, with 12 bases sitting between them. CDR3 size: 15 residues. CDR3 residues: CAISAGGPTKNIQYF. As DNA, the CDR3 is TGTGCCATCAGTGCCGGGGGGCCGACCAAAAACATTCAGTACTTC.

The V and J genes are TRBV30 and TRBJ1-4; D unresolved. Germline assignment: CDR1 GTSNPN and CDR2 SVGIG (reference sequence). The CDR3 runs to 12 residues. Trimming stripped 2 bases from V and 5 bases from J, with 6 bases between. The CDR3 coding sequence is TGTGCCTGGAGTCGAAACAATGAAAAACTGTTTTTT. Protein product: CAWSRNNEKLFF.

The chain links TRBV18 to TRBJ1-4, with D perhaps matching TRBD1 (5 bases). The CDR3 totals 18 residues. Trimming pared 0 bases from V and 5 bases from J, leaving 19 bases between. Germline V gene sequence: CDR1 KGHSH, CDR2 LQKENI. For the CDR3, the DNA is TGTGCCAGCTCACCACCGAAGTCAGCCGGGACCATAAATGAAAAACTGTTTTTT. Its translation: CASSPPKSAGTINEKLFF. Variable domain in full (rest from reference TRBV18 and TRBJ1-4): NAGVMQNPRHLVRRRGQEARLRCSPMKGHSHVYWYRQLPEEGLKFMVYLQKENIIDESGMPKERFSAEFPKEGPSILRIQQVVRGDSAAYFCASSPPKSAGTINEKLFFGSGTQLSVL.

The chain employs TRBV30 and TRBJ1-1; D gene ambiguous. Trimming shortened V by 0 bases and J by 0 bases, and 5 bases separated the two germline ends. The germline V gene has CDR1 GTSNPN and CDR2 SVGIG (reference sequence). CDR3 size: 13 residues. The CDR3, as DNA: TGTGCCTGGAGTGTACGACTGAACACTGAAGCTTTCTTT. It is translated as CAWSVRLNTEAFF.

CDR3 amino acids: CASSMTGAQSPLHF. DNA of the CDR3: TGTGCCAGTAGTATGACAGGGGCCCAATCACCCCTCCACTTT. This chain uses TRBV19 with TRBJ1-6; TRBD1 matches at 8 bases. There are 14 residues in the CDR3. Unmatched junction bases numbered 5, after V lost 3 bases and J lost 10 bases. CDR1 LNHDA and CDR2 SQIVND come from the germline V gene (reference sequence).

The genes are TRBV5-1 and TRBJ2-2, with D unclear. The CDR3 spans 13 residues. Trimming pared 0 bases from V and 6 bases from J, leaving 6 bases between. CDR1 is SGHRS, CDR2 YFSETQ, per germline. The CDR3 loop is CASSLGESGELFF. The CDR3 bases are TGCGCCAGCAGCTTGGGCGAATCCGGGGAGCTGTTTTTT.

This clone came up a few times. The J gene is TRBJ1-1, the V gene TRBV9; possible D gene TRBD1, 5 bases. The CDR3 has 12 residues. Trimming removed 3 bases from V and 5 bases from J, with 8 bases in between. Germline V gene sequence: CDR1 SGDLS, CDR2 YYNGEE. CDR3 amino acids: CASSEGTTEAFF. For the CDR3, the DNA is TGTGCCAGCAGCGAAGGGACGACTGAAGCTTTCTTT.

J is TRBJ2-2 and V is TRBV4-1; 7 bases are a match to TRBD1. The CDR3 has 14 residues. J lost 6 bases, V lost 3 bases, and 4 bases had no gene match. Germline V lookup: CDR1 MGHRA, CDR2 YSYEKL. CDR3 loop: CASSHQQGPGELFF. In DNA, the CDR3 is TGCGCCAGCAGCCATCAACAGGGGCCCGGGGAGCTGTTTTTT.